This passage covers 5 T cell receptor beta chains from one sample sequenced in a study of T cell changes during pregnancy in multiple sclerosis. Only in-frame clones appear in the TCRdb table, and some are missing; sequencing was by immunoSEQ multiplex PCR. The sample lists around 30,000 clones, roughly 90% occurring once. The sequencing here drew on CD4+ T cells from peripheral blood mononuclear cells, taken in the third trimester of pregnancy. These receptors all stem from a female donor in good health, enrolled as a control in a pregnancy study.

This clone was seen a single time. The chain joins TRBV6-5 to TRBJ2-6, with D tentatively TRBD1 (5 bases). Germline V gene lookup returns CDR1 MNHEY and CDR2 SVGAGI. CDR3 length equals 15 residues. Trimming took off 5 bases at V and 2 bases at J, with 10 bases between the two ends. CDR3 residues: CASSPGLPGANVLTF. As DNA, the CDR3 is TGTGCCAGCAGTCCAGGGCTCCCTGGGGCCAACGTCCTGACTTTC.

DNA of the CDR3: TGTGCCAGCTCACCACGAGTCGGTAGCTCTGGAAACACCATATATTTT. It encodes CASSPRVGSSGNTIYF. V is TRBV18 and J is TRBJ1-3, with unresolved D. The V end was cut by 1 base, the J end by 0 bases, with 10 bases between. Germline V CDR1 and CDR2: KGHSH, LQKENI. The CDR3 spans 16 residues.

The CDR3 sequence: CASSDPGLSNRELFF. The CDR3 DNA reads as TGTGCCAGCAGCGACCCGGGACTCTCAAACCGGGAGCTGTTTTTT. The genes are TRBV5-4 and TRBJ2-2; perhaps TRBD2 as D (6 bases). V dropped 4 bases and J dropped 9 bases, with 19 bases sitting between them. This CDR3 is built from 15 residues. Germline CDR1 SGHNT, CDR2 YYREEE (reference sequence).

In nucleotides, the CDR3 is TGTGCCAGCAGCGTAGCCCCCCAGGGGGGTCAAGAGACCCAGTACTTC. This gives the protein CASSVAPQGGQETQYF. The genes are TRBV9 and TRBJ2-5, with D possibly being TRBD1 (7 bases). Germline loops: CDR1 SGDLS, CDR2 YYNGEE. V was trimmed by 0 bases and J by 2 bases, leaving 14 bases between them. This CDR3 region has 16 residues.

The chain recombines TRBV11-3 with TRBJ2-7; D unresolved. The CDR3 extends over 18 amino acids. CDR1 SGHNT and CDR2 YENEEA come from the germline V gene. The V end was cut by 2 bases, the J end by 2 bases, with 22 bases between. CDR3 coding DNA: TGTGCCAGCAGCTTATTCGAGTCTATGTCACCCGAAACCTACGAGCAGTACTTC. Residues: CASSLFESMSPETYEQYF.